The following is a T cell receptor beta chain sequence with its context. What it binds is not known. CDR3 length equals 15 residues. V was clipped by 5 bases and J by 0 bases, with 11 bases between them. CDR1 MNHNS and CDR2 SASEGT come from the germline V gene. Nominally healthy donors provided the samples, though records likely missed some immune exposures. This specimen belongs to a study of cytomegalovirus exposure and HLA in healthy donors. Findings and caveats of the study: The only immune exposure information that was available was CMV serostatus.

Both 60 Vbeta primers and 13 Jbeta primers went into the PCR. TCRdb's copy holds only in-frame clones and misses some; the assay was immunoSEQ multiplex PCR. The table shows about 35,000 clones, with 75% to 90% occurring only once. The J gene is TRBJ2-1, the V gene TRBV6-1, with D possibly being TRBD1 (5 bases). Sequencing input: PBMCs. The sequence came from a male donor in good health and CMV-seronegative. The CDR3 DNA sequence: TGTGCCAGCAGTACCCAGGGTAGCTCCTACAATGAGCAGTTCTTC. It encodes CASSTQGSSYNEQFF.